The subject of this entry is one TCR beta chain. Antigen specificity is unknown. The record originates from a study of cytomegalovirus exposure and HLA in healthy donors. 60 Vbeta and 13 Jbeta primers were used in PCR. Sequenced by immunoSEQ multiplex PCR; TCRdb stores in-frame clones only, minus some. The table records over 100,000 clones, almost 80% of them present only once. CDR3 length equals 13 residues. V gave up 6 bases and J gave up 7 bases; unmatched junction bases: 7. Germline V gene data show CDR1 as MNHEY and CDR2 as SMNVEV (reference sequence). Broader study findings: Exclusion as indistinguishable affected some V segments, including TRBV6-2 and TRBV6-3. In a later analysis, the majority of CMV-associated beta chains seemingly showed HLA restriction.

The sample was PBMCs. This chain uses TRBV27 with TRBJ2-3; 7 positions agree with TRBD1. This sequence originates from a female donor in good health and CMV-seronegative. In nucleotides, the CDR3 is TGTGCCAGCAGGACAGGGTCACGATATACGCAGTATTTT. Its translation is CASRTGSRYTQYF.